Below are 5 T cell receptor beta chains sequenced from a single sample in a study of CD8 T cells in ankylosing spondylitis. TCRdb ran MiXCR on the 5' RACE reads and lists one entry per CDR3 protein. Here the sample spans tens of thousands of distinct CDR3 sequences, just over 2.5% being singletons. Sequenced sample: blood, either unsorted or a sorted T cell fraction (not recorded which). The receptor source for this set is a female donor with ankylosing spondylitis or in good health (not recorded which).

At least ten counts were recorded for this clonotype. The rearrangement links TRBV9 to TRBJ1-2; the D gene is possibly TRBD1 (6 bases). The CDR3 has 15 amino acids. Germline lookup yields CDR1 SGDLS and CDR2 YYNGEE. The V and J ends lost 3 bases and 0 bases respectively, with 12 bases between them. CDR3 protein: CASSGDRTTNYGYTF. Written as DNA, the CDR3 is TGTGCCAGCAGCGGAGACAGGACTACTAACTATGGCTACACCTTC.

This clonotype appeared many times. The V call is TRBV9, the J call TRBJ2-2; D gene ambiguous. CDR1 and CDR2 from the germline V gene are SGDLS and YYNGEE. Trimming took off 5 bases at V and 4 bases at J, with 12 bases between the two ends. The CDR3 is made up of 14 amino acids. The CDR3 spells CASRETATTGELFF. The CDR3 DNA sequence: TGTGCCAGCAGGGAGACGGCTACCACCGGGGAGCTGTTTTTT.

This clonotype appeared many times. The chain combines TRBV9 with TRBJ2-5; 16 bases fit TRBD2. Germline V gives CDR1 SGDLS, CDR2 YYNGEE. After removal of 7 bases from V and 1 base from J, the junction contained 13 bases not matched to a gene. The CDR3 totals 19 residues. CDR3 protein: CASASGTSGGASVQETQYF. CDR3 sequence (DNA): TGTGCCAGCGCATCCGGGACTAGCGGGGGGGCCTCTGTCCAAGAGACCCAGTACTTC. Drawing the rest from reference TRBV9 and TRBJ2-5, the complete variable domain is DSGVTQTPKHLITATGQRVTLRCSPRSGDLSVYWYQQSLDQGLQFLIQYYNGEERAKGNILERFSAQQFPDLHSELNLSSLELGDSALYFCASASGTSGGASVQETQYFGPGTRLLVL.

Ten or more counts support this clonotype. The rearrangement joins TRBV9 to TRBJ2-1; 13 bases map to TRBD2. CDR3 length: 15 amino acids. Trimming took 3 bases from V and 12 from J; bases not matched to a gene: 9. Germline V gene data show CDR1 as SGDLS and CDR2 as YYNGEE. This CDR3 reads CASSETSGRAVMQFF. The CDR3 DNA sequence: TGTGCCAGCAGCGAAACTAGCGGGAGGGCCGTCATGCAGTTCTTC.

There are many counts of this clonotype. The chain carries TRBV9 and TRBJ2-1; D gene uncertain. With 0 bases removed from V and 14 bases from J, the gap between germline ends came to 15 bases. This CDR3 spans 13 amino acids. In germline, CDR1 is SGDLS, CDR2 YYNGEE. The CDR3 here is CASSVANGPEEFF. The CDR3 DNA reads as TGTGCCAGCAGCGTAGCTAATGGCCCAGAGGAGTTCTTC.